This T cell receptor (beta chain) is drawn from a study of shared clonotypes between healthy human individuals. On the study more broadly: There were three CD4 naive, three CD4 memory, two CD8 naive and one CD8 memory plates per donor.

Naive CD8 cells lacked CD45RO and underwent positive selection for CCR7, leaving out terminally differentiated effector memory CD45RA+ cells. Study-wide findings and caveats: About 5% was the fraction of naive CD4 clonotypes found shared across several donors. Investigators expected sequencing depth to affect clonotype sharing among donors. Blood was the only sampled material, and tissue repertoires likely differ.

Concerning this clone: The target antigen is unknown.

Clones were read by immunoSEQ multiplex PCR, and TCRdb kept only the in-frame ones, dropping some. The sample includes about 2 million clones, about 94% of them seen just once. The germline CDR1 and CDR2 sequences are MNHEY and SMNVEV (reference sequence). CDR3 length equals 16 residues. V was clipped by 2 bases and J by 1 base, with 14 bases between them. The sequencing input was naive CD8+ T cells sorted from blood. The genes are TRBV27 and TRBJ2-5, with D possibly matching TRBD1 (7 bases). The receptor was derived from a man aged 18 to 30 in good health. CDR3 coding DNA: TGTGCCAGCAGTTTAACGACCCAGGGGGGCCAAGAGACCCAGTACTTC. Translation gives CASSLTTQGGQETQYF.